The T cell receptor (beta chain) described here comes from a study of T-cell reconstitution after alpha-beta-depleted transplantation in children (dated by TCRdb to 2016 to 2018). At the level of the whole study: The study quantitatively tracked T-cell immune reconstitution after TCRalphabeta/CD19-depleted allogeneic hematopoietic cell transplantation in children using TCR repertoire profiling.

The library was produced with PCR. Sequencing instrument: Illumina HiSeq 2500. TCR libraries were prepared with molecular barcoding, using unique molecular identifiers to normalize TCRbeta repertoire quantification. TCRdb took the public reads, trimmed them with fastp at Q25, ran MiXCR for clone calling and kept in-frame beta chains. Rows with a matching CDR3 protein are joined into one entry that keeps the most common DNA and genes. The sample table contains approximately 200,000 distinct CDR3 sequences; only one count was recorded for roughly 15% of them. About 13% of the sample is taken by the ten largest. The sample holds many counts of this clonotype. The antigen it recognizes is unknown. It has no much larger one-base neighbor in the sample; base qualities were not kept. The CDR3 sequence holds 14 residues, the cysteine and phenylalanine included. Of the read, only the CDR3 DNA is kept; its 42 bases are in frame from base 1. V sheds 3 bases and J sheds 0 bases, leaving 6 bases between their ends.

This receptor chain uses TRBV12-3 or TRBV12-4 and TRBJ2-4; the D gene lacks a confident call. The TCR originated in a human donor who donated a stem cell graft to a child with acute lymphoblastic leukemia. This sample comprised PBMCs from the stem cell graft donor, obtained from the stem cell graft. CDR3 sequence: CASSLLIAKNIQYF. The base sequence is TGTGCCAGCAGTTTGCTAATAGCCAAAAACATTCAGTACTTC.